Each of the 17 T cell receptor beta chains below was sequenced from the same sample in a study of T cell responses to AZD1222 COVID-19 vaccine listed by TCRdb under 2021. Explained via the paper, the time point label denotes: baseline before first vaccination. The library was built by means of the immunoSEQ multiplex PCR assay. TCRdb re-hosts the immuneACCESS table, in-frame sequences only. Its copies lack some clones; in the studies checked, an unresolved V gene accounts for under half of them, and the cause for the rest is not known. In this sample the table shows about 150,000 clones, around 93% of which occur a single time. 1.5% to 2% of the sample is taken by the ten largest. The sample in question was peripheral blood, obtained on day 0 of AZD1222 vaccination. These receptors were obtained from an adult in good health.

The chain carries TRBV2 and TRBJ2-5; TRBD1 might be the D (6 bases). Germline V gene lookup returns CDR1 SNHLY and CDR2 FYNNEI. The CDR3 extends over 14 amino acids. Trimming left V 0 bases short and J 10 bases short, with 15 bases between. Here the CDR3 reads CASSEAWTALSQYF. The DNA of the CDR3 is TGTGCCAGCAGTGAAGCGTGGACAGCTTTGAGCCAGTACTTC.

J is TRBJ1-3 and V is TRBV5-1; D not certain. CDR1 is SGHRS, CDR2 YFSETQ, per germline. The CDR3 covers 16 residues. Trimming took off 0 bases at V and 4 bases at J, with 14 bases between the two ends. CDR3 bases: TGCGCCAGCAGCTTGGGTGGGTTCTCTTCAGGAAACACCATATATTTT. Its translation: CASSLGGFSSGNTIYF. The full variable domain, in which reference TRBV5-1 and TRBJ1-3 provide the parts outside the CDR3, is KAGVTQTPRYLIKTRGQQVTLSCSPISGHRSVSWYQQTPGQGLQFLFEYFSETQRNKGNFPGRFSGRQFSNSRSEMNVSTLELGDSALYLCASSLGGFSSGNTIYFGEGSWLTVV.

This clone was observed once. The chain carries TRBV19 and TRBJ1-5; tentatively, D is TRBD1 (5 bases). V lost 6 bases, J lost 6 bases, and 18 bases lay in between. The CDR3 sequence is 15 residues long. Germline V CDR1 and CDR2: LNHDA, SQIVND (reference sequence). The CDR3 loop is CASRDDTTGGQPQHF. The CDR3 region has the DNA TGTGCCAGTAGAGACGACACTACGGGGGGTCAGCCCCAGCATTTT.

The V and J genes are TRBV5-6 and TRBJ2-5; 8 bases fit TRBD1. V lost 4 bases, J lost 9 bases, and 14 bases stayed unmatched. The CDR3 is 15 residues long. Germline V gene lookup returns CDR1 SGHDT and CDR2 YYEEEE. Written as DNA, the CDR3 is TGTGCCAGCAGCCCGACGACAGGGGATAGGGTGGCCCAGTACTTC. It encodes CASSPTTGDRVAQYF.

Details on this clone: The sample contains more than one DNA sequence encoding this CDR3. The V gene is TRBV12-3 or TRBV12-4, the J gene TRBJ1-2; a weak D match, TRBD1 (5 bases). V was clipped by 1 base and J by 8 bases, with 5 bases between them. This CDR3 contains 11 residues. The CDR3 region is CASSLGGGYTF. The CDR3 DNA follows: TGTGCCAGCAGTTTAGGGGGGGGCTACACCTTC.

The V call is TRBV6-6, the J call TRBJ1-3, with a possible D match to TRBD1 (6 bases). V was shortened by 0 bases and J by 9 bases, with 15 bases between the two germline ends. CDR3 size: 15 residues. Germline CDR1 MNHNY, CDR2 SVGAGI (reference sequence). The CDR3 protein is CASSYSGRGDGTIYF. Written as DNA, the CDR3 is TGTGCCAGCAGTTACTCCGGCAGGGGTGATGGCACCATATATTTT.

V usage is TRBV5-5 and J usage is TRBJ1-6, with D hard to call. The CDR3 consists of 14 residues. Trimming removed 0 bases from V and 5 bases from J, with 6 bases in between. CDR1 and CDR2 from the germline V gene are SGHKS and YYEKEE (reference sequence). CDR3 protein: CASSLGRNNSPLHF. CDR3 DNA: TGTGCCAGCAGCTTGGGACGGAATAATTCACCCCTCCACTTT.

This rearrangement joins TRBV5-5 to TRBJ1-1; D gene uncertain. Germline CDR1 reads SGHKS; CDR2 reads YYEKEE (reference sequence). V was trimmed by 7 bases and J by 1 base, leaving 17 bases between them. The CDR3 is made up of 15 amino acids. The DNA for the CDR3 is TGTGCCAGCGGATGGACGGGCAAAACGAACACTGAAGCTTTCTTT. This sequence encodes CASGWTGKTNTEAFF.

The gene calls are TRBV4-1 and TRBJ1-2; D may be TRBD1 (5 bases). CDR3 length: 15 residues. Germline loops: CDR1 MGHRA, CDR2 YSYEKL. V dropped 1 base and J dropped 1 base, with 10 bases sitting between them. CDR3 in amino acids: CASSQGTHLNYGYTF. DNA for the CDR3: TGCGCCAGCAGCCAAGGGACACACCTTAACTATGGCTACACCTTC.

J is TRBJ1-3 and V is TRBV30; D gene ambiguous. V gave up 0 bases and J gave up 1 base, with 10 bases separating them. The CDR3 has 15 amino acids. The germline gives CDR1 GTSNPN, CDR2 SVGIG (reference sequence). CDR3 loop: CAWSVERVSGNTIYF. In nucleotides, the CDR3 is TGTGCCTGGAGTGTAGAAAGGGTGTCTGGAAACACCATATATTTT.

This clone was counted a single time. CDR3 DNA: TGTGCCAGCAGCCAAGATCTGGGGGGGAATGAAAAACTGTTTTTT. It encodes CASSQDLGGNEKLFF. The rearrangement uses TRBV14 and TRBJ1-4; a possible D gene is TRBD1 (5 bases). The ends were cut back, 0 bases at V and 5 bases at J, with 10 bases in the middle. Germline CDR1 is SGHDN and CDR2 is FVKESK. The CDR3 contains 15 residues.

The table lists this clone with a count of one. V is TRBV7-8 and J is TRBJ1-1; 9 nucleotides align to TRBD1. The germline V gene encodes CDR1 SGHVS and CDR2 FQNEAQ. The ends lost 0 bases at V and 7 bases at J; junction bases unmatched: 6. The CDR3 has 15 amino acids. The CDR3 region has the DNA TGTGCCAGCAGCTTAGCGGACAGGGGTTTGGTTGAAGCTTTCTTT. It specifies CASSLADRGLVEAFF.

CDR3 bases: TGTGCCAGCAGTTTGAGGGGTCCCACTGAAGCTTTCTTT. Encoded protein: CASSLRGPTEAFF. The rearrangement joins TRBV12-3 or TRBV12-4 to TRBJ1-1; D is possibly TRBD1 (5 bases). The CDR3 is 13 residues long. Trimming shortened V by 3 bases and J by 4 bases, and 9 bases separated the two germline ends.

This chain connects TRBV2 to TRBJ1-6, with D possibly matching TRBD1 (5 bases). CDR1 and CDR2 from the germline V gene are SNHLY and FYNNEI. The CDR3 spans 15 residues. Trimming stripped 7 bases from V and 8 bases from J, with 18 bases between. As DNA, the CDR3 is TGTGCCAGCATCCTCAATGGGGGATTCGATTCACCCCTCCACTTT. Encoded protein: CASILNGGFDSPLHF.

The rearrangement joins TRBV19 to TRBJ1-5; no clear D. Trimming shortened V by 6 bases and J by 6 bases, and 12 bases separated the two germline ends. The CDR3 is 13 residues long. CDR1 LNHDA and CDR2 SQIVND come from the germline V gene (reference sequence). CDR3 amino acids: CASRERAGQPQHF. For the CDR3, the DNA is TGTGCCAGTAGAGAGAGGGCCGGTCAGCCCCAGCATTTT.

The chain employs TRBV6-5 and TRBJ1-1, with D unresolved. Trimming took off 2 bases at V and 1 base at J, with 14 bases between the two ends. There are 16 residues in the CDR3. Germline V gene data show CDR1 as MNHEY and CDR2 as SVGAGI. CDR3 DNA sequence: TGTGCCAGCAGTTACCTAATCGGACGGAAGAACACTGAAGCTTTCTTT. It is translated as CASSYLIGRKNTEAFF.

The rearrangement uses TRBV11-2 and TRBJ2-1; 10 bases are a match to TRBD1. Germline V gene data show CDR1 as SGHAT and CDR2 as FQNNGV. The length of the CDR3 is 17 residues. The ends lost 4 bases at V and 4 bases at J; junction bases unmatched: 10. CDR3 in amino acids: CASSSFVWDRGYNEQFF. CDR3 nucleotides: TGTGCCAGCAGCTCTTTCGTTTGGGACAGGGGATACAATGAGCAGTTCTTC.